Listed below are T cell receptor beta chains from one sample, sequenced in a study of CD8 T cells in Susac syndrome. TCRdb passed the immunoSEQ multiplex PCR reads through MiXCR, listing each CDR3 protein once. The sample includes roughly 120,000 distinct CDR3 sequences, approximately 93% of them seen just once. The sequenced material came from CD4+ T cells from PBMCs. These receptors all stem from a human donor with multiple sclerosis. The conserved cysteine and the conserved F or W are not part of the CDR3 here.

v_call,j_call,cdr3_length,cdr3_aa
TRBV30,TRBJ2-5,11,AWTGFEQETQY
TRBV3-1,TRBJ1-2,9,ASSQQGGYT
TRBV28,TRBJ2-5,12,ASISRQGQETQY
TRBV7-2,TRBJ1-4,11,ASRRGENEKLF
TRBV9,TRBJ1-2,12,ASSPQTGNYGYT
TRBV6-1,TRBJ2-2,14,ASINGGGANTGELF
TRBV6-7,TRBJ1-5,14,ASSYRGGGSNQPQH
TRBV12-5,TRBJ1-3,11,ASDQYTGNTIY
TRBV27,TRBJ1-1,14,ASSKQGASSHTEAF
TRBV5-5,TRBJ1-1,11,ASSFQGETEAF
TRBV4-2,TRBJ1-2,13,ASSQDRATVYGYT
TRBV4-3,TRBJ2-5,13,ASSHVRGGQETQY
TRBV5-1,TRBJ1-1,14,ASSSRTGGANTEAF
TRBV20-1,TRBJ2-1,14,SASSYRGLSYNEQF
TRBV7-9,TRBJ1-2,12,ASTTGTGYGGYT
TRBV20-1,TRBJ1-4,14,SARSGISGTNEKLF
TRBV7-8,TRBJ1-1,12,ASSSSGTRSRTF